A selection of T cell receptor beta chains follows, all from one sample in a study of patients and donors after allogeneic stem cell transplantation. One entry per CDR3 protein results from TCRdb running MiXCR on the RT-PCR reads. In the table there are about 110,000 distinct CDR3 sequences, around 36% of which are singletons. Sequencing was performed on blood, either unsorted or a sorted T cell fraction (not recorded which). The source of these receptors is a human donor who was either an allogeneic HSCT recipient or a stem cell or donor lymphocyte infusion donor (not recorded which). It is not recorded whose cells these are; they may come from a transplant donor. Both conserved end residues are part of each CDR3. D genes are given only for firm matches. Clone size is given for some rows only: seen once, a few or many times, or a class if the clone is expanded.

.,few,TRBJ1-5,TRBV4-3,CASSQDGSPQHF,TGCGCCAGCAGCCAAGATGGGTCTCCCCAGCATTTT
TRBD1,.,TRBJ1-2,TRBV29-1,CSVGAGQGAPNYGYTF,TGCAGCGTTGGGGCGGGACAGGGCGCGCCTAACTATGGCTACACCTTC
.,.,TRBJ2-6,TRBV19,CASSIEGSGANVLTF,TGTGCCAGTAGTATAGAGGGAAGTGGGGCCAACGTCCTGACTTTC
.,few,TRBJ2-7,TRBV12-3/TRBV12-4,CASSLGFRFGAQYF,TGTGCCAGCAGTTTAGGTTTCCGGTTCGGGGCCCAGTACTTC
TRBD2,.,TRBJ2-3,TRBV7-8,CASGTSGTWADTQYF,TGTGCCAGCGGCACTAGCGGGACTTGGGCAGATACGCAGTATTTT
TRBD2,.,TRBJ2-3,TRBV12-3/TRBV12-4,CASRPSGLAGTDTQYF,TGTGCCAGCAGACCTTCGGGACTAGCGGGCACAGATACGCAGTATTTT
.,.,TRBJ2-1,TRBV7-2,CASSLELIGEQFF,TGTGCCAGCAGCTTAGAGCTGATCGGTGAGCAGTTCTTC
TRBD1,few,TRBJ1-2,TRBV2,CASTRQGTDYGYTF,TGTGCCAGCACTCGACAGGGGACTGACTATGGCTACACCTTC
.,.,TRBJ1-1,TRBV2,CASRGETEAFF,TGTGCCAGCAGGGGGGAGACTGAAGCTTTCTTT
TRBD2,.,TRBJ2-1,TRBV7-8,CASSLLVGGEQFF,TGTGCCAGCAGCTTACTAGTGGGAGGGGAGCAGTTCTTC
.,few,TRBJ1-1,TRBV4-3,CASSQASGMGTEAFF,TGCGCCAGCAGCCAAGCGTCGGGGATGGGCACTGAAGCTTTCTTT
.,.,TRBJ2-5,TRBV27,CASKRRGETQYF,TGTGCCAGCAAGCGGCGAGGAGAGACCCAGTACTTC
.,few,TRBJ2-1,TRBV28,CASSFIRGSGNEQFF,TGTGCCAGCAGTTTTATCAGGGGTTCGGGCAATGAGCAGTTCTTC
TRBD1,.,TRBJ2-5,TRBV28,CASRTGTAYRETQYF,TGTGCCAGCAGGACCGGGACAGCTTATCGAGAGACCCAGTACTTC
.,few,TRBJ1-2,TRBV18,CASSPGVHNYGYTF,TGTGCCAGCTCACCAGGGGTCCATAACTATGGCTACACCTTC
.,few,TRBJ2-7,TRBV6-5,CASRGRDPNGEQYF,TGTGCCAGCAGAGGACGGGACCCGAATGGGGAGCAGTACTTC
.,once,TRBJ1-6,TRBV5-5,CASSKGPSSYNSPLHF,TGTGCCAGCAGCAAGGGACCGTCCAGCTATAATTCACCCCTCCACTTT
.,few,TRBJ2-5,TRBV9,CASSVEQGWGQETQYF,TGTGCCAGCAGCGTAGAGCAGGGTTGGGGGCAAGAGACCCAGTACTTC
.,few,TRBJ1-2,TRBV20-1,CSGSGGANYGYTF,TGCAGTGGTTCAGGTGGGGCTAACTATGGCTACACCTTC
TRBD1,once,TRBJ2-5,TRBV29-1,CSVTRDRGRETQYF,TGCAGCGTGACTCGGGACAGGGGTCGGGAGACCCAGTACTTC